These T cell receptor beta chains were read from a single sample in a study of blood T cell repertoires in COVID-19. Measured with immunoSEQ multiplex PCR; TCRdb has only the in-frame clones, and not every one. The data show over 150,000 clones, 75% to 85% seen once. The sample was peripheral blood. The source of these receptors is a woman aged 80 or older with COVID-19, enrolled during active disease. Both conserved end residues are part of each CDR3. A D gene is named only where the DNA matches it firmly. Rows give clone size only sometimes, using once, few, many, or a class for an expanded clone.

D: NA
J: TRBJ1-2
V: TRBV12-3/TRBV12-4
size: NA
DNA: TGTGCCAGCAGTTTCGAGGTCCTCTATGGCTACACCTTC
CDR3: CASSFEVLYGYTF

D: NA
J: TRBJ1-1
V: TRBV28
size: NA
DNA: TGTGCCAGCAGTTCAGGCAGCGAGGGGGAGAACACTGAAGCTTTCTTT
CDR3: CASSSGSEGENTEAFF

D: NA
J: TRBJ1-2
V: TRBV14
size: NA
DNA: TGTGCCAGCAGCCAGGTACAGGTCTATGGCTACACCTTC
CDR3: CASSQVQVYGYTF

D: TRBD1
J: TRBJ1-2
V: TRBV5-1
size: NA
DNA: TGCGCCAGCAGCTTACAGGGGGTTGGCTATGGCTACACCTTC
CDR3: CASSLQGVGYGYTF

D: NA
J: TRBJ1-5
V: TRBV20-1
size: NA
DNA: TGCAGTGCTAGTAGGAAAACGGGGAGCAATCAGCCCCAGCATTTT
CDR3: CSASRKTGSNQPQHF

D: TRBD1
J: TRBJ2-4
V: TRBV2
size: NA
DNA: TGTGCCAGCAGTCGGGACAGGGTGGGGTACTTC
CDR3: CASSRDRVGYF

D: TRBD1
J: TRBJ1-1
V: TRBV5-1
size: few
DNA: TGCGCCAGCAGCGCGACAGGGGGCTCGACTGAAGCTTTCTTT
CDR3: CASSATGGSTEAFF

D: NA
J: TRBJ1-2
V: TRBV14
size: few
DNA: TGTGCCAGCAGCCAAGGTGAGGGCCCGAACTATGGCTACACCTTC
CDR3: CASSQGEGPNYGYTF

D: TRBD1
J: TRBJ1-2
V: TRBV6-5
size: once
DNA: TGTGCCAGCAAACCAGGGGGCCTTGCCTATGGCTACACCTTC
CDR3: CASKPGGLAYGYTF

D: NA
J: TRBJ1-4
V: TRBV10-3
size: NA
DNA: TGTGCCATCAGTGACAGGTTGAATGAAAAACTGTTTTTT
CDR3: CAISDRLNEKLFF

D: NA
J: TRBJ1-5
V: TRBV18
size: once
DNA: TGTGCCAGCTCACCTAATAGCAATCAGCCCCAGCATTTT
CDR3: CASSPNSNQPQHF

D: NA
J: TRBJ2-1
V: TRBV10-3
size: NA
DNA: TGTGCCATCAGCCCGACTAGTAACAGTCCTAATGAGCAGTTCTTC
CDR3: CAISPTSNSPNEQFF

D: NA
J: TRBJ1-3
V: TRBV6-5
size: NA
DNA: TGTGCCAGTGTTACGGGGGCTGGAAACACCATATATTTT
CDR3: CASVTGAGNTIYF

D: TRBD2
J: TRBJ2-1
V: TRBV19
size: NA
DNA: TGTGCCAGTAGTCTGAAACTAGCGGGAGGGCCAAGTGAGCAGTTCTTC
CDR3: CASSLKLAGGPSEQFF

D: TRBD1
J: TRBJ1-2
V: TRBV9
size: few
DNA: TGTGCCAGCAGAGGGGAACGGACAGGGTCCCTATATGGCTACACCTTC
CDR3: CASRGERTGSLYGYTF

D: NA
J: TRBJ2-2
V: TRBV5-4
size: few
DNA: TGTGCCAGCAGGGCGGACCGCGGGGCCGGGGAGCTGTTTTTT
CDR3: CASRADRGAGELFF

D: TRBD1
J: TRBJ1-2
V: TRBV19
size: NA
DNA: TGTGCCAGTAGTACATCCGACAGGGTTGATGGCTACACCTTC
CDR3: CASSTSDRVDGYTF

D: NA
J: TRBJ1-5
V: TRBV9
size: once
DNA: TGTGCCAGCAGCAGAGGGAGCGATAGCAATCAGCCCCAGCATTTT
CDR3: CASSRGSDSNQPQHF

D: TRBD1
J: TRBJ1-5
V: TRBV18
size: NA
DNA: TGTGCCAGCTCACCGGGGACAGGACGCAATCAGCCCCAGCATTTT
CDR3: CASSPGTGRNQPQHF

D: NA
J: TRBJ2-3
V: TRBV24-1
size: NA
DNA: TGTGCCACCAGTGATACGAGGGTATTTGGGAGCACAGATACGCAGTATTTT
CDR3: CATSDTRVFGSTDTQYF

D: NA
J: TRBJ1-3
V: TRBV2
size: NA
DNA: TGTGCCAGCAGTGAAAACAACTCTGGAAACACCATATATTTT
CDR3: CASSENNSGNTIYF

D: NA
J: TRBJ1-3
V: TRBV6-5
size: NA
DNA: TGTGCCAGCAGTTCAGGGGCTGGAAACACCATATATTTT
CDR3: CASSSGAGNTIYF

D: TRBD1
J: TRBJ2-7
V: TRBV5-1
size: NA
DNA: TGCGCCAGCAGCGTACGGACAGGGGGACCCTACGAGCAGTACTTC
CDR3: CASSVRTGGPYEQYF

D: TRBD2
J: TRBJ2-5
V: TRBV27
size: few
DNA: TGTGCCAGCAGTTTAGAATGGGGACTAGCGGGGCAAGAGACCCAGTACTTC
CDR3: CASSLEWGLAGQETQYF

D: NA
J: TRBJ2-7
V: TRBV18
size: NA
DNA: TGTGCCAGCTCACCGGGAGCGGTCCGCGAGCAGTACTTC
CDR3: CASSPGAVREQYF

D: TRBD1
J: TRBJ1-1
V: TRBV6-5
size: NA
DNA: TGTGCCAGCAGCACCGACAGGGATACTGGTGCTTTCTTT
CDR3: CASSTDRDTGAFF

D: TRBD2
J: TRBJ2-7
V: TRBV6-2/TRBV6-3
size: NA
DNA: TGTGCCAGCAGTTACCCCCCCTTTCGTGGGAGGGCCTACGAGCAGTACTTC
CDR3: CASSYPPFRGRAYEQYF

D: NA
J: TRBJ2-3
V: TRBV7-9
size: NA
DNA: TGTGCCAGCAGCTTCTCCCTAGCTAGCACAGATACGCAGTATTTT
CDR3: CASSFSLASTDTQYF

D: NA
J: TRBJ2-1
V: TRBV28
size: NA
DNA: TGTGCCACCCGGAGAGCTTCCCACAATGAGCAGTTCTTC
CDR3: CATRRASHNEQFF

D: NA
J: TRBJ2-2
V: TRBV7-3
size: NA
DNA: TGTGCCAGCAGCATAACTCAGGGGTCCACCGGGGAGCTGTTTTTT
CDR3: CASSITQGSTGELFF

D: TRBD1
J: TRBJ1-2
V: TRBV10-3
size: NA
DNA: TGTGCCATCAGTCTCCGGGGACAGGGGTATGGCTACACCTTC
CDR3: CAISLRGQGYGYTF

D: TRBD2
J: TRBJ2-1
V: TRBV6-5
size: NA
DNA: TGTGCCAGCGGGTTAGCGGGGGGGCCTAATGAGCAGTTCTTC
CDR3: CASGLAGGPNEQFF

D: NA
J: TRBJ1-3
V: TRBV3-1/TRBV3-2
size: once
DNA: TGTGCCAGCAGCCAAGCGGGAAACACCATATATTTT
CDR3: CASSQAGNTIYF

D: TRBD2
J: TRBJ2-1
V: TRBV11-3
size: once
DNA: TGTGCCAGCAGCCCCCGACTAGCGGGTATCAATGAGCAGTTCTTC
CDR3: CASSPRLAGINEQFF

D: TRBD1
J: TRBJ1-5
V: TRBV2
size: NA
DNA: TGTGCCAGCATGGAGACAGGGGGGCAGCCCCAGCATTTT
CDR3: CASMETGGQPQHF

D: NA
J: TRBJ2-2
V: TRBV28
size: few
DNA: TGTGCCAGCAGTTTCCCAAGAGCCCCCGGGGAGCTGTTTTTT
CDR3: CASSFPRAPGELFF

D: NA
J: TRBJ2-1
V: TRBV7-8
size: few
DNA: TGTGCCAGCAGCTCCCGGGACAACTCCTACAATGAGCAGTTCTTC
CDR3: CASSSRDNSYNEQFF

D: TRBD1
J: TRBJ2-7
V: TRBV12-3/TRBV12-4
size: NA
DNA: TGTGCCAGCAGTGGGACAGGGGTATACGAGCAGTACTTC
CDR3: CASSGTGVYEQYF

D: TRBD1
J: TRBJ1-4
V: TRBV6-6
size: few
DNA: TGTGCCAGCAGTTACTGGACAGGGAACAATAATGAAAAACTGTTTTTT
CDR3: CASSYWTGNNNEKLFF

D: TRBD1
J: TRBJ1-5
V: TRBV2
size: NA
DNA: TGTGCCAGCAGTGTTAGGCAGGGGGATCAGCCCCAGCATTTT
CDR3: CASSVRQGDQPQHF

D: TRBD1
J: TRBJ1-2
V: TRBV15
size: NA
DNA: TGTGCCACCAGCAAACAGTTGACAGGGGAAGATGGCTACACCTTC
CDR3: CATSKQLTGEDGYTF

D: TRBD1
J: TRBJ1-2
V: TRBV5-1
size: NA
DNA: TGCGCCAGCAGCGGAGGGACAGGGGGCGATGGCTACACCTTC
CDR3: CASSGGTGGDGYTF

D: NA
J: TRBJ1-1
V: TRBV9
size: NA
DNA: TGTGCCAGCAGCGTAGCTGGCAACACTGAAGCTTTCTTT
CDR3: CASSVAGNTEAFF

D: NA
J: TRBJ2-1
V: TRBV7-6
size: NA
DNA: TGTGCCAGCAGAGGCGGGGACAGTGGTTCCTACAATGAGCAGTTCTTC
CDR3: CASRGGDSGSYNEQFF

D: TRBD1
J: TRBJ2-7
V: TRBV7-8
size: NA
DNA: TGTGCCAGCAGCTTAGATCGGGACAGGGGTGGCGAGCAGTACTTC
CDR3: CASSLDRDRGGEQYF

D: TRBD2
J: TRBJ2-7
V: TRBV4-2
size: NA
DNA: TGTGCCAGCAGCCAAACCCTAGCGGGCGAATACGAGCAGTACTTC
CDR3: CASSQTLAGEYEQYF

D: NA
J: TRBJ1-5
V: TRBV21-1
size: NA
DNA: TGTGCCAGCAGCAAACAGGACGTAGACTATAGCAATCAGCCCCAGCATTTT
CDR3: CASSKQDVDYSNQPQHF

D: TRBD1
J: TRBJ2-7
V: TRBV4-1
size: NA
DNA: TGCGCCAGCAGCCTTCTCGACTGGACAGGGCGGGGCGAGCAGTACTTC
CDR3: CASSLLDWTGRGEQYF